This T cell receptor (beta chain) was captured in a study of blood T cell repertoires in COVID-19. About the research overall: Researchers got acute and convalescent COVID-19 samples from the United States, Italy and Spain.

This clone was recorded only once. Germline V lookup: CDR1 MNHEY, CDR2 SMNVEV (reference sequence). Trimming removed 5 bases at V and 4 bases at J, with 12 bases between. The CDR3 contains 14 residues. The method was immunoSEQ multiplex PCR; TCRdb's version includes in-frame clones alone and lacks a portion of them. Of 260,000 or so clones in the sample, 70% to 90% were seen once. Ages ranged from roughly 18 to 100 years, with residence in around 24 US areas. Cohorts were determined from participant-reported clinical history. Two negative PCRs, clearance, or symptom resolution had been documented for recovered Cohort 3 donors.

This sequence was found in a man younger than 35 who had recovered from COVID-19. The sequencing input was PBMCs or T cells enriched from blood (not recorded which). The rearrangement links TRBV27 to TRBJ2-1; possibly TRBD1 for D (5 bases). The CDR3 DNA sequence: TGTGCCAGCAGTAAGGTAGGGGCTTACAATGAGCAGTTCTTC. This sequence encodes CASSKVGAYNEQFF.